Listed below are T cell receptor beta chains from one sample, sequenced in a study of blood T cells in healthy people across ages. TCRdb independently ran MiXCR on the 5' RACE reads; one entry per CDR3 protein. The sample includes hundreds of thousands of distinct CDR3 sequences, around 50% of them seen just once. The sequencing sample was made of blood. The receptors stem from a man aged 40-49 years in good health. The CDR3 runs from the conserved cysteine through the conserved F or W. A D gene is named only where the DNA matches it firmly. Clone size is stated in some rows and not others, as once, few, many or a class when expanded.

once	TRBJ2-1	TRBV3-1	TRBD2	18	TGTGCCAGCAGCCAACCTACGGGACTAGCAAATAAGGGCAATGAGCAGTTCTTC	CASSQPTGLANKGNEQFF
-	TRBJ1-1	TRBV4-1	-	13	TGCGCCAGCAGCCAAGGGGCGGACACTGAAGCTTTCTTT	CASSQGADTEAFF
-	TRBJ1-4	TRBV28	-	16	TGTGCCAGCAGTACCGGGGGTCCGACGGTTAATGAAAAACTGTTTTTT	CASSTGGPTVNEKLFF
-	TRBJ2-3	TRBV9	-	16	TGTGCCAGCAGCTTTCGAGTAGGGGGTTCCACAGATACGCAGTATTTT	CASSFRVGGSTDTQYF
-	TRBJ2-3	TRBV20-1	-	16	TGCAGTGCTAGGGTTTCTGCGCGGCCTAGCACAGATACGCAGTATTTT	CSARVSARPSTDTQYF
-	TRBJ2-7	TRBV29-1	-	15	TGCAGCGTTGAAGTTGTAGGGGCGCATAGGTACGAGCAGTACTTC	CSVEVVGAHRYEQYF
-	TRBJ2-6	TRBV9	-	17	TGTGCCAGCAGCGAGCCCTCACAGGGCCCTGGGGCCAACGTCCTGACTTTC	CASSEPSQGPGANVLTF
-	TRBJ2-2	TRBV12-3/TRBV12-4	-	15	TGTGCCAGCAGTCCTGTACGGACGAACACCGGGGAGCTGTTTTTT	CASSPVRTNTGELFF
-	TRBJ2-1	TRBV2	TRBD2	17	TGTGCCAGCAGACTGACTAGCGGGACGCTATCCTACAATGAGCAGTTCTTC	CASRLTSGTLSYNEQFF
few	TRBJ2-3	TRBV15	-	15	TGTGCCACCTCTTCTGGGGGGGCCCTCACAGATACGCAGTATTTT	CATSSGGALTDTQYF
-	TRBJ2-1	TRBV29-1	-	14	TGCAGCGTTGTTGGGAGGTTGGGATACAATGAGCAGTTCTTC	CSVVGRLGYNEQFF
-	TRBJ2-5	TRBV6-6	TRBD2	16	TGTGCCAGCAGTGGGCCTTATAGCGGGAGAGGAGAGACCCAGTACTTC	CASSGPYSGRGETQYF
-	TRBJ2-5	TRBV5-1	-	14	TGCGCCAGCAGCTTGGGGACAGCCTTTGAGACCCAGTACTTC	CASSLGTAFETQYF
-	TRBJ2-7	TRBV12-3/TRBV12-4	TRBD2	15	TGTGCCAGCAGTCCGATTAGCGGGAGCCTCAATGAGCAGTACTTC	CASSPISGSLNEQYF
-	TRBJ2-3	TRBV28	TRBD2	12	TGTGCCAGCAGACCAACTAGCGGGAGACCGTATTTT	CASRPTSGRPYF
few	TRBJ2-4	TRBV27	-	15	TGTGCCAGCAGTTCCCTGGCCGACGCCAAAAACATTCAGTACTTC	CASSSLADAKNIQYF
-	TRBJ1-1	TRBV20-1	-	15	TGCAGTGCTAGAGATCTCGACCGTGGGGGCACTGAAGCTTTCTTT	CSARDLDRGGTEAFF
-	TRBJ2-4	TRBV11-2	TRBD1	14	TGTGCCAGCAGCTACCCCAGGGGGAAAAACATTCAGTACTTC	CASSYPRGKNIQYF
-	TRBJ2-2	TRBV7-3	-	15	TGTGCCAGCAGCTCACGGGCCCCGGGGCCGGGGGAGCTGTTTTTT	CASSSRAPGPGELFF
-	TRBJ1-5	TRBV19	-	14	TGTGCCAGTAGTTTCAATGGACCCAATCAGCCCCAGCATTTT	CASSFNGPNQPQHF
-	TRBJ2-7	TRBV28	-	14	TGTGCCAGCAGTTTATGGGGTGTAACCTACGAGCAGTACTTC	CASSLWGVTYEQYF